This is a list of T cell receptor beta chains from one sample in a study of early T cells in non-severe SARS-CoV-2 infection. Each CDR3 protein gets one entry after TCRdb re-called the 5' RACE reads with MiXCR. This sample has some 40,000 distinct CDR3 sequences, with roughly 3.9% found just once. Sequencing used whole blood. The source of these receptors is an adult who was a healthcare worker with PCR-confirmed SARS-CoV-2 infection or an uninfected control (not recorded which). Each CDR3 is given with its conserved first and last residue. D genes are given only for firm matches. Clone size is stated in some rows and not others, as once, few, many or a class when expanded.

J gene	clone size	V gene	D gene	CDR3 DNA	CDR3 protein
TRBJ2-1	many	TRBV28	TRBD2	TGTGCCAGCAGACTAGCGGGAGTGTTTGAGCAGTTCTTC	CASRLAGVFEQFF
TRBJ1-5	many	TRBV12-3/TRBV12-4	-	TGTGCCAGCAGTTTCAGGGTTGGTCAGCCCCAGCATTTT	CASSFRVGQPQHF
TRBJ1-5	many	TRBV24-1	-	TGTGCCACCAGTGAGGGGCCACGGCCCCAGCATTTT	CATSEGPRPQHF
TRBJ2-5	many	TRBV11-1	-	TGTGCCAGCAGCTTAAGACGGCGCCAAGAGACCCAGTACTTC	CASSLRRRQETQYF
TRBJ2-7	many	TRBV19	-	TGTGCCACCAGGGAGGCCTACGAGCAGTACTTC	CATREAYEQYF
TRBJ2-3	many	TRBV5-6	-	TGTGCCAGCAGTGGTGGGGCACAGGATACGCAGTATTTT	CASSGGAQDTQYF
TRBJ1-1	many	TRBV18	TRBD1	TGTGCCAGCTCACGACAGGGGAACACTGAAGCTTTCTTT	CASSRQGNTEAFF
TRBJ1-4	many	TRBV27	-	TGTGCCAGCATGGGTATGGGGGGAAAACTGTTTTTT	CASMGMGGKLFF
TRBJ2-1	-	TRBV28	TRBD1	TGTGCCAGCAGTCCCGGGACAGGGCCGGGTGAGCAGTTCTTC	CASSPGTGPGEQFF
TRBJ2-1	medium-sized	TRBV7-3	TRBD2	TGTGCCAGCAGCTTAGGTAGCAGCGGGAAGCAGTTCTTC	CASSLGSSGKQFF
TRBJ2-3	many	TRBV6-2/TRBV6-3	-	TGTGCCAGCAGTTACGTCGGCTACACAGATACGCAGTATTTT	CASSYVGYTDTQYF
TRBJ1-5	many	TRBV24-1	TRBD1	TGTGCCACAGCGCCGGGACAGGGTCAAAATAGCAATCAGCCCCAGCATTTT	CATAPGQGQNSNQPQHF
TRBJ1-1	many	TRBV5-1	-	TGCGCCAGCAGCTCTATGACTACTGAAGCTTTCTTT	CASSSMTTEAFF
TRBJ2-1	many	TRBV7-6	TRBD2	TGTGCCAGCAGCTTAGAGGCTAGCGGGAGGTCCCCTCTCCTCAGCTCCTACAATGAGCAGTTCTTC	CASSLEASGRSPLLSSYNEQFF
TRBJ2-1	-	TRBV12-3/TRBV12-4	-	TGTGCCAGCAGACGAGACGGTGCTTACAATGAGCAGTTCTTC	CASRRDGAYNEQFF
TRBJ1-1	many	TRBV12-3/TRBV12-4	TRBD1	TGTGCCAGCAGAAATACAGGGGATGGCACTGAAGCTTTCTTT	CASRNTGDGTEAFF
TRBJ1-4	many	TRBV5-1	-	TGCGCCAGCAGCGAGGGGCGCGGTGAAAAACTGTTTTTT	CASSEGRGEKLFF
TRBJ1-1	many	TRBV6-2/TRBV6-3	-	TGTGCCAGCAGTTATATCCCGGGGGCGAGGGGCACTGAAGCTTTCTTT	CASSYIPGARGTEAFF
TRBJ2-5	many	TRBV7-9	-	TGTGCCAGCAGCTTAGTACAGGGTCTGAAGACCCAGTACTTC	CASSLVQGLKTQYF
TRBJ2-5	many	TRBV7-2	-	TGTGCCAGCAGCTTAGGGGGCGGGCGAGGGTACCAAGAGACCCAGTACTTC	CASSLGGGRGYQETQYF
TRBJ1-1	many	TRBV7-2	-	TGTGCCAGCAGCTCCCCCCGTATCGGGGGCACTGAAGCTTTCTTT	CASSSPRIGGTEAFF
TRBJ1-2	many	TRBV7-3	TRBD1	TGTGCCAGCAGCTCCGACAGGGACGATTTGGATGGCTACACCTTC	CASSSDRDDLDGYTF
TRBJ2-7	-	TRBV10-3	TRBD1	TGTGCCATCAGTGCGAAACAGGGGGGTCACGAGCAGTACTTC	CAISAKQGGHEQYF
TRBJ2-6	many	TRBV24-1	-	TGTGCCACCAGTGATACTAGCTCTGGGGCCAACGTCCTGACTTTC	CATSDTSSGANVLTF
TRBJ1-1	-	TRBV5-6	-	TGTGCCAGCAGCTCGCAGCCCGACACTGAAGCTTTCTTT	CASSSQPDTEAFF
TRBJ1-1	-	TRBV7-2	-	TGTGCCAGCAGCTTAGATAGGGCCATGAACACTGAAGCTTTCTTT	CASSLDRAMNTEAFF
TRBJ2-1	many	TRBV20-1	-	TGCAGTGCTAGATCAGCTAGCTCCCAGACCAATGAGCAGTTCTTC	CSARSASSQTNEQFF
TRBJ2-1	medium-sized	TRBV4-1	-	TGCGCCAGCAGCCAAACTCTATCAGGGGGGGAGCGAGTGTATGAGCAGTTCTTC	CASSQTLSGGERVYEQFF
TRBJ1-4	few	TRBV24-1	-	TGTGCCACCAGTGATTCGCGACAGGATAATGAAAAACTGTTTTTT	CATSDSRQDNEKLFF
TRBJ2-3	many	TRBV6-2/TRBV6-3	-	TGTGCCAGCAGTTACTTAGATACGCAGTATTTT	CASSYLDTQYF
TRBJ1-1	many	TRBV5-8	-	TGTGCCAGCAGCTTGGGCGGGCGGGGACTGAACACTGAAGCTTTCTTT	CASSLGGRGLNTEAFF
TRBJ2-5	large	TRBV24-1	-	TGTGCCAGAGGGGAACGGCGAGAGACCCAGTACTTC	CARGERRETQYF
TRBJ2-2	many	TRBV2	TRBD2	TGTGCCAGCAGTGGGGGGAGGGCGAACACCGGGGAGCTGTTTTTT	CASSGGRANTGELFF
TRBJ1-1	many	TRBV18	-	TGTGCCAGCTCCCACTTACAGGTGACCAACACTGAAGCTTTCTTT	CASSHLQVTNTEAFF
TRBJ2-5	-	TRBV4-1	-	TGCGCCAGCAGCCCGTCTGGGGTAAGAGAGACCCAGTACTTC	CASSPSGVRETQYF
TRBJ1-1	many	TRBV28	TRBD1	TGTGCCAGCAGTTTCCCCGACAGGGCGAACACTGAAGCTTTCTTT	CASSFPDRANTEAFF
TRBJ1-1	many	TRBV21-1	-	TGTGCCAGCAGCAAAGGAACTGGGAAGTATGTCACTGAAGCTTTCTTT	CASSKGTGKYVTEAFF
TRBJ2-7	many	TRBV28	-	TGTGCCAGCAGTTCCCACGGACCTGCGGACGAGCAGTACTTC	CASSSHGPADEQYF
TRBJ2-7	few	TRBV7-9	-	TGTGCCAGCAGCCATACAGACAAGGGAAACTCCTACGAGCAGTACTTC	CASSHTDKGNSYEQYF
TRBJ2-7	-	TRBV20-1	-	TGCAGTGCTAGGGACTTCTCCTACGAGCAGTACTTC	CSARDFSYEQYF
TRBJ1-1	few	TRBV3-2	-	TGTGCCAGCAGCCAAACCAGTCCGGGGGAATCAAACACTGAAGCTTTCTTT	CASSQTSPGESNTEAFF